The present TCR beta chain was sequenced within a study of cytomegalovirus exposure and HLA in healthy donors. The PCR contained 60 Vbeta and 13 Jbeta primers. Profiled with immunoSEQ multiplex PCR; TCRdb holds only in-frame clones, not every one. The sample gives over 100,000 clones, around 87% of which show up once; about 5.5% is in the top ten. Notes on this clone: Its antigen is not identified.

The V and J ends lost 8 bases and 2 bases, in that order; junction bases with no gene match: 10. The CDR3 totals 16 residues. CDR1 is MNHEY and CDR2 is SMNVEV in the germline V gene (reference sequence). Whole-study results and caveats: Rates of TCR association differed by HLA locus in a later analysis, with DRB1 highest and HLA-C lowest. A prior analysis recorded that most TCR beta V segments were productive about 87% or about 30% of the time. The study designated fewer than 200 TCR beta chains cytomegalovirus-associated.

The donors were healthy bone marrow donors. This receptor was identified in a woman aged 25 to 39 in good health and CMV-seronegative. The chain recombines TRBV27 with TRBJ2-7; 12 positions agree with TRBD2. Sequenced: PBMCs. The CDR3 nucleotides are TGTGCCAGCCTCCGGGCTAGCGGGGGGGCGACCTACGAGCAGTACTTC. Its translation: CASLRASGGATYEQYF.